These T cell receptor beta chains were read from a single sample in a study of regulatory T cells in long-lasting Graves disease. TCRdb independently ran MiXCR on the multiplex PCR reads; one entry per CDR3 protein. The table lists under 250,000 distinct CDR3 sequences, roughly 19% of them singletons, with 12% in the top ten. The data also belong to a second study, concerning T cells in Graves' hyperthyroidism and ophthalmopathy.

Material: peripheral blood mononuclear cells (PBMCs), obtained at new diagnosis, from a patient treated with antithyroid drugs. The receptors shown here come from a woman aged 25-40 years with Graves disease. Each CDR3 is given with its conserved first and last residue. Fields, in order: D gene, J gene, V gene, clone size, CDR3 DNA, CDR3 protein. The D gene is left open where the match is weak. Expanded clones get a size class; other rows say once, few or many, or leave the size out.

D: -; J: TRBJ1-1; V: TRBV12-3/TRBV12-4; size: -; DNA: TGTGCCAGCAGTTTAGGATCGAACAGGGTGGATGAAGCTTTCTTT; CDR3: CASSLGSNRVDEAFF
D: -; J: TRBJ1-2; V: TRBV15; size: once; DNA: TGTGCCACCAGCAGAGAAGAGGCGGGAGACTATGGCTACACCTTC; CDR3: CATSREEAGDYGYTF
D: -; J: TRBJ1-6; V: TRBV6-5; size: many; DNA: TGTGCCAGCAGTTATATCGGGGCACGTAATTCACCCCTCCACTTT; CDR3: CASSYIGARNSPLHF
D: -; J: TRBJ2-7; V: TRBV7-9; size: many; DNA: TGTGCCAGCAGCTCTGGGAGAGGGAGTGGTGGCGAGCAGTACTTC; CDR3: CASSSGRGSGGEQYF
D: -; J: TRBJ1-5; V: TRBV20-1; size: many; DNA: TGCAGTGCGAGCGGGGGCTCAAGCAATCAGCCCCAGCATTTT; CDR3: CSASGGSSNQPQHF
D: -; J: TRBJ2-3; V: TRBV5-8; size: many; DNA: TGTGCCAGCAGGGCCGGAGGGGCGCGGGCCTCTCCCGCAGATACGCAGTATTTT; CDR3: CASRAGGARASPADTQYF
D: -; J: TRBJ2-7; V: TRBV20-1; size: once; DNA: TGCAGTGCTAACGCCGGGACTCAATACGAGCAGTACTTC; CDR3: CSANAGTQYEQYF
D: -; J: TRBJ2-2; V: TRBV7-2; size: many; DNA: TGTGCCAGCAGCTTAGAACTCACCGGGGAGCTGTTTTTT; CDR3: CASSLELTGELFF
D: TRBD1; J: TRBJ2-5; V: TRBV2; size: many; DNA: TGTGCCAGCAGGGAGCCGGGACAGGGAAGAGAGACCCAGTACTTC; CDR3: CASREPGQGRETQYF
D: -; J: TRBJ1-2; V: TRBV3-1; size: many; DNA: TGTGCCAGCAGCCGGTCAGGAGGAGGCTACACCTTC; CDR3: CASSRSGGGYTF
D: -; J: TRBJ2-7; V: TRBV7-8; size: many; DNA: TGTGCCAGCAGCTTAGCGCCTCTCCGCTCTGGGGACGAGCAGTACTTC; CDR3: CASSLAPLRSGDEQYF
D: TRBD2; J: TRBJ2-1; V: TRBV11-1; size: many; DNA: TGTGCCAGCAGCTTAGAGGCTACAGGCGCGGGAGAGTTCTTC; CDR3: CASSLEATGAGEFF
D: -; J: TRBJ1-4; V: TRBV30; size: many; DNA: TGTGCCTGGAGCAGACTCAATGAAAAACTGTTTTTT; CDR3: CAWSRLNEKLFF
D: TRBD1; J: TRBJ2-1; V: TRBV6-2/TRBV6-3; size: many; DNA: TGTGCCAGCAGTGAGCTAGACAGGGGGCCCTACAATGAGCAGTTCTTC; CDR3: CASSELDRGPYNEQFF
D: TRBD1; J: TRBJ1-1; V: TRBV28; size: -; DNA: TGTGCCAGCAATCCTCTGGACAGGGTCACTGAAGCTTTCTTT; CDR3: CASNPLDRVTEAFF
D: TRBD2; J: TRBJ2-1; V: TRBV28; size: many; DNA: TGTGCCACCGAAGGACTAGCGGCCTACAATGAGCAGTTCTTC; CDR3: CATEGLAAYNEQFF
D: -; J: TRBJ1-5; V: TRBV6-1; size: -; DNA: TGTGCCAGCACCCCTCAGCAGGGGCTAGGCCAGCCCCAGCATTTT; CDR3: CASTPQQGLGQPQHF
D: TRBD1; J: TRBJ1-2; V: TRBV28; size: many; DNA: TGTGCCAGCAGGGGGGACGGGACAGACTATGGCTACACCTTC; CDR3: CASRGDGTDYGYTF
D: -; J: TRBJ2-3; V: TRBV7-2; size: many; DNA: TGTGCCAGCAGCCGGGGGACGGGGGCGGTTAGCACAGATACGCAGTATTTT; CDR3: CASSRGTGAVSTDTQYF
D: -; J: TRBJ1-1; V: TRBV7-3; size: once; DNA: TGTGCCAGCAGCTTGTCGTATCAATCAGGGGCTTTCTTT; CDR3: CASSLSYQSGAFF
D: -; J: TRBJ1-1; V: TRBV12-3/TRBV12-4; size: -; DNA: TGTGCCAGCAGTCGATTATCTCTACAGGGAACAACTGAAGCTTTCTTT; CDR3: CASSRLSLQGTTEAFF
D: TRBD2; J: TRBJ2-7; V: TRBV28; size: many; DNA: TGTGCCAGCAGTCTACCGGGACTAGCGGACTGGGCCTACGAGCAGTACTTC; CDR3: CASSLPGLADWAYEQYF
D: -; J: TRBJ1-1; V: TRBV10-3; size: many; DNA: TGTGCCATCACTAGGGGTGGTATGAACACTGAAGCTTTCTTT; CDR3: CAITRGGMNTEAFF
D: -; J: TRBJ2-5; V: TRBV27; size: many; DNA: TGTGCCAGCAGTTTAGGGGCCCGGCAGGGCAGAGAGACCCAGTACTTC; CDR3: CASSLGARQGRETQYF
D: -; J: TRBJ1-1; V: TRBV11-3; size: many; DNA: TGTGCCAGTAGCCCCCGGGTGAACACTGAAGCTTTCTTT; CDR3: CASSPRVNTEAFF
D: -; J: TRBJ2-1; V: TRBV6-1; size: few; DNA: TGTGCCAGCAGATGGGGTGTGCGGAACCCCTACAATGAGCAGTTCTTC; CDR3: CASRWGVRNPYNEQFF
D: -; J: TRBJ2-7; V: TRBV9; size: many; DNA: TGTGCCAGCAGCGTCGGGGCACTAGCCTACGAGCAGTACTTC; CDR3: CASSVGALAYEQYF
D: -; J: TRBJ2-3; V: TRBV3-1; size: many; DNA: TGTGCCAGCAGCCAAGCCACAGGGTTGGGAACAGATACGCAGTATTTT; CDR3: CASSQATGLGTDTQYF
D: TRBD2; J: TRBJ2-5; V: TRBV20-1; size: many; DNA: TGCAGTGCCAATAGCGGGGGCTACCAAGAGACCCAGTACTTC; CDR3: CSANSGGYQETQYF
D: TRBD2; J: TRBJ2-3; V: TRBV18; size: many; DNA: TGTGCCAGCTCATCCACTAGCGGGGGGTCCCACACAGATACGCAGTATTTT; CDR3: CASSSTSGGSHTDTQYF
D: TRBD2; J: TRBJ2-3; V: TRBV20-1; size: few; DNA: TGCAGTGCTAGAGGTTACCTTAGCGGGGGGACCACAGATACGCAGTATTTT; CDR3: CSARGYLSGGTTDTQYF
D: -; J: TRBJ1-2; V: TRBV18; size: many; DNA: TGTGCCAGCTCACCTTATAGGCGAATCCTTATGGCTTGCTACACCTTC; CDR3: CASSPYRRILMACYTF